The 2 T cell receptor beta chains listed next were all sequenced from one sample in a study of OX40 agonist ivuxolimab in advanced cancers. Sequencing used immunoSEQ multiplex PCR; TCRdb keeps in-frame clones, though not all of them. The profile shows fewer than 75,000 clones, roughly nine tenths of them singletons. The source material was CD4+ or CD8+ T cells sorted from blood, sampled in a trial of the OX40 agonist ivuxolimab. These receptors were taken from an adult with an advanced solid tumor such as melanoma, head and neck, liver or kidney cancer.

This chain joins TRBV28 and TRBJ2-3; D is unresolved. Germline V CDR1 and CDR2: MDHEN, SYDVKM. Trimming pared 7 bases from V and 4 bases from J, leaving 12 bases between. The CDR3 spans 13 residues. The CDR3 coding sequence is TGTGCCAGCAAGGTAGGGCCCTCAGATACGCAGTATTTT. This gives the protein CASKVGPSDTQYF.

This clone was found once. The gene calls are TRBV7-3 and TRBJ2-3; D may be TRBD1 (5 bases). The length of the CDR3 is 13 residues. The germline V gene encodes CDR1 SGHTA and CDR2 FQGTGA. V was shortened by 2 bases and J by 5 bases, with 8 bases between the two germline ends. The CDR3 loop reads CASSLQGRDTQYF. CDR3 sequence (DNA): TGTGCCAGCAGCTTACAGGGCCGAGATACGCAGTATTTT.